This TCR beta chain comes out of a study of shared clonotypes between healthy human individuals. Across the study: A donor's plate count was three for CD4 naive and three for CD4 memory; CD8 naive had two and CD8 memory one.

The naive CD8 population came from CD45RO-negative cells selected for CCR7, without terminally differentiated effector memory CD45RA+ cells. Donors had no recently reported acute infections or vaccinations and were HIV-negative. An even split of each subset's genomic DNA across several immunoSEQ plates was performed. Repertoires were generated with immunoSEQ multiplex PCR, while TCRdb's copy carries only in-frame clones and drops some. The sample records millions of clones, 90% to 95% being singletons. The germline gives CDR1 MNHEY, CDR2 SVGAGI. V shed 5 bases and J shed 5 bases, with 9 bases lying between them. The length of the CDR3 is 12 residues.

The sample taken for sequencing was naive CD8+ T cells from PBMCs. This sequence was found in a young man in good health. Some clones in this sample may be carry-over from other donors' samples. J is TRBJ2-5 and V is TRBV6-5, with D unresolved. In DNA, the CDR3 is TGTGCCAGCAGTCTTGGCGAGGAGACCCAGTACTTC. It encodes CASSLGEETQYF.